The T cell receptor beta chain described here comes from a study of blood T cell repertoires in COVID-19. Study as a whole: Samples of COVID-19 (acute and convalescent) were obtained from the United States, Italy and Spain. From T cells, B-cell-depleted T cells, or PBMCs came the material, which was cDNA or gDNA.

The CDR3 is made up of 14 amino acids. Trimming stripped 2 bases from V and 9 bases from J, with 17 bases between. The germline CDR1 and CDR2 sequences are KGHSH and LQKENI. As handled by the study authors: The assay estimated nucleated cells by amplifying reference gene primers. Using immunoSEQ multiplex PCR, the repertoire was profiled, and TCRdb retains in-frame clones only, with some absent. D and trimming were read from the DNA, whereas the V and J calls and clone size are those reported in that table. The data contain fewer than 100,000 clones, roughly nine tenths of them singletons. The chain uses TRBV18 and TRBJ2-7; possible D gene TRBD1, 5 bases. Sample: peripheral blood. The sequence was obtained from a man between 45 and 60 years old with acute or convalescent COVID-19. The CDR3 loop reads CASSPASGQILQYF. The CDR3 DNA sequence: TGTGCCAGCTCACCAGCGTCCGGACAAATTCTGCAGTACTTC.